What follows is one T cell receptor (beta chain) and its context. Its antigen is still unknown. The data derive from a study of shared clonotypes between healthy human individuals. Study information: There were three CD4 naive, three CD4 memory, two CD8 naive and one CD8 memory plates per donor.

Sequencing used immunoSEQ multiplex PCR; TCRdb keeps in-frame clones, though not all of them. The sample holds hundreds of thousands of clones, 55% to 85% seen once. This CDR3 is built from 14 residues. Looked up from germline, CDR1 is MDHEN and CDR2 is SYDVKM. Study-wide findings and caveats: Even with large depth, rarefaction showed that sorted-subset sequencing was incomplete.

The study drew its donors from healthy HIV-negative adults without recent acute infections or vaccinations. This rearrangement joins TRBV28 to TRBJ2-5; D not certain. This TCR came from a young woman in good health. The sequencing sample was made of memory CD4+ T cells sorted from blood. Stated subset: CD45RA-negative fraction. CDR3 coding DNA: TGTGCGACGAGGTCCTCCAGCCAAGGAGAGACCCAGTACTTC. Amino acids: CATRSSSQGETQYF.